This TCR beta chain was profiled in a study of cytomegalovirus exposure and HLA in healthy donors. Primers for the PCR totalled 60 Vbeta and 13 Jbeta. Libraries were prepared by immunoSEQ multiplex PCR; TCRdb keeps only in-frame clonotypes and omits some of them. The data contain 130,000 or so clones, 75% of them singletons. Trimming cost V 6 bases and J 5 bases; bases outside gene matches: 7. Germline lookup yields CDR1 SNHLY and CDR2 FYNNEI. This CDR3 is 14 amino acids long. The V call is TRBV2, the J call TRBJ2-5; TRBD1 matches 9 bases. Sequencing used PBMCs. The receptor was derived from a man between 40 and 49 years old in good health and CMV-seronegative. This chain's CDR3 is CASRHRDRAETQYF. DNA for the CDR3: TGTGCCAGCAGACATCGGGACAGGGCGGAGACCCAGTACTTC.